The T cell receptor beta chain under discussion was sequenced for a study of T cells expressing NK-cell markers. TCRdb processed the 5' RACE reads again and assigns one entry to each CDR3 protein, with no DNA. This table lists some 280,000 distinct CDR3 sequences. The length of the CDR3 is 18 residues. Germline V lookup: CDR1 SGHAT, CDR2 FQNNGV. The chain joins TRBV11-2 to TRBJ2-7; TCRdb reports TRBD2, a call that lacks DNA to check it against. Material: blood T cells: a sorted CD56 or NKG2C T cell subset, CD4+ or CD8+ T cells, or bulk PBMC T cells (not recorded which). The sequence came from a man aged 18 to 29 in good health. CDR3 sequence: CASSLGRIWTSGRNEQYF. Looking up the rest from reference TRBV11-2 and TRBJ2-7 gives the full variable domain: EAGVAQSPRYKIIEKRQSVAFWCNPISGHATLYWYQQILGQGPKLLIQFQNNGVVDDSQLPKDRFSAERLKGVDSTLKIQPAKLEDSAVYLCASSLGRIWTSGRNEQYFGPGTRLTVT.